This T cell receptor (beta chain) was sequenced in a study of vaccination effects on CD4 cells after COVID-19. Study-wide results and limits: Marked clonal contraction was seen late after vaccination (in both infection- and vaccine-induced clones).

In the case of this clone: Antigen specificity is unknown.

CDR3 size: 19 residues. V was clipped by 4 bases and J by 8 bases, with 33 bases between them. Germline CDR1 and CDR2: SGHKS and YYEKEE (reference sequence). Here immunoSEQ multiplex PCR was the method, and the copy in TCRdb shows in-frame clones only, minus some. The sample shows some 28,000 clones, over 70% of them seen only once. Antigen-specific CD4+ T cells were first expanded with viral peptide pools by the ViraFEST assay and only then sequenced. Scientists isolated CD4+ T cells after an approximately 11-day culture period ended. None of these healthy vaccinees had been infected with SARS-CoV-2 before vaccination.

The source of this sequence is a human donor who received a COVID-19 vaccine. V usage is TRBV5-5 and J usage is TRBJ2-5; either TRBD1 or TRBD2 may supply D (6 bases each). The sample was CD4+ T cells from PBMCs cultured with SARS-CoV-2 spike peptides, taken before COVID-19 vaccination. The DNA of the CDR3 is TGTGCCAGCAGCCCGGGACCAAGGGGGGCATGGAGAGTTCGGCGTACCCAGTACTTC. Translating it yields CASSPGPRGAWRVRRTQYF.